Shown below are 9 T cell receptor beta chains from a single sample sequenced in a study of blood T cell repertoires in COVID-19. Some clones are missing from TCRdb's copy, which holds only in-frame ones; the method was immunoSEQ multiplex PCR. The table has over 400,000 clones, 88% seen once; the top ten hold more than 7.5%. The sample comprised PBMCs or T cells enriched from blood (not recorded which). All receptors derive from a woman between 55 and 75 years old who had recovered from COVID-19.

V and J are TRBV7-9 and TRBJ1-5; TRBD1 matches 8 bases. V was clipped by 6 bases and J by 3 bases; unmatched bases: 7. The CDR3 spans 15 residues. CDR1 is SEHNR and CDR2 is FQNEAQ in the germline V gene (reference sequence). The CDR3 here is CASSSGQDVNQPQHF. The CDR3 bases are TGTGCCAGCAGTTCGGGACAGGACGTCAATCAGCCCCAGCATTTT.

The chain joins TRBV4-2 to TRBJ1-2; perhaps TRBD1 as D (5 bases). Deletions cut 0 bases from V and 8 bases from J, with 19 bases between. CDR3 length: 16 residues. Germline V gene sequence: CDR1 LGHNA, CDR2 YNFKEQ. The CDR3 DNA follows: TGTGCCAGCAGCCAAGAAGGTCAGAGTCAGGGTTACGGCTACACCTTC. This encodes CASSQEGQSQGYGYTF.

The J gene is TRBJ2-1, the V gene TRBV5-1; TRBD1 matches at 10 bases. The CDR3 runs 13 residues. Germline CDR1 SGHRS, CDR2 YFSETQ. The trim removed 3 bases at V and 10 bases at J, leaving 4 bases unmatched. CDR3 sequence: CASSWGQGNEQFF. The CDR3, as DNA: TGCGCCAGCAGCTGGGGACAGGGGAACGAGCAGTTCTTC.

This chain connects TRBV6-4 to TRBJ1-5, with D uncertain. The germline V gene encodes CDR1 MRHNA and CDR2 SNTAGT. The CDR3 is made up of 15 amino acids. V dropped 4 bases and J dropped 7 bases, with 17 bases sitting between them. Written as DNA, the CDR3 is TGTGCCAGCAGTGGGAGCACCGGAGGTAGGCAGCCCCAGCATTTT. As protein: CASSGSTGGRQPQHF.

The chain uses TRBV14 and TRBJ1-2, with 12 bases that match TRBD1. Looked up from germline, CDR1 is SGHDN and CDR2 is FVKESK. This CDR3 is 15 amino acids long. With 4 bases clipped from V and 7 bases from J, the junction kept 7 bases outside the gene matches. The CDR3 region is CASSLVGTGGFGYTF. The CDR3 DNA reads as TGTGCCAGCAGCCTCGTCGGGACAGGGGGCTTTGGCTACACCTTC.

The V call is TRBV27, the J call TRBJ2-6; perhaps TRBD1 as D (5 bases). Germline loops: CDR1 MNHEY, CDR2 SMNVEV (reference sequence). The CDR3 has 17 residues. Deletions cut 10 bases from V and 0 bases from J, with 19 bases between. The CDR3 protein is CATKQAMPTSGANVLTF. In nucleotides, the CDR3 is TGTGCCACCAAACAGGCGATGCCCACCTCTGGGGCCAACGTCCTGACTTTC. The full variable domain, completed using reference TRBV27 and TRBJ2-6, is EAQVTQNPRYLITVTGKKLTVTCSQNMNHEYMSWYRQDPGLGLRQIYYSMNVEVTDKGDVPEGYKVSRKEKRNFPLILESPSPNQTSLYFCATKQAMPTSGANVLTFGAGSRLTVL.

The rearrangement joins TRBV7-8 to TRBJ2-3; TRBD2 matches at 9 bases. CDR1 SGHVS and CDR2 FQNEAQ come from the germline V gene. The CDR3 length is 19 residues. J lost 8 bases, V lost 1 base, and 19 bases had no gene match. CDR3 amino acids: CASSLGAGWASGEFGTQYF. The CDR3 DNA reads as TGTGCCAGCAGCTTAGGCGCCGGTTGGGCTAGCGGGGAATTTGGTACGCAGTATTTT. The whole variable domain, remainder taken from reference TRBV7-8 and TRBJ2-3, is GAGVSQSPRYKVAKRGQDVALRCDPISGHVSLFWYQQALGQGPEFLTYFQNEAQLDKSGLPSDRFFAERPEGSVSTLKIQRTQQEDSAVYLCASSLGAGWASGEFGTQYFGPGTRLTVL.

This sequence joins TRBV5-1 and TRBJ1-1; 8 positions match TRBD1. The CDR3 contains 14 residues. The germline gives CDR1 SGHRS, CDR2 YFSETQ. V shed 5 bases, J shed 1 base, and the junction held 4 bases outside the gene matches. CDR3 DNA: TGCGCCAGCAGTGATGGGACAGGGAACACTGAAGCTTTCTTT. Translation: CASSDGTGNTEAFF.

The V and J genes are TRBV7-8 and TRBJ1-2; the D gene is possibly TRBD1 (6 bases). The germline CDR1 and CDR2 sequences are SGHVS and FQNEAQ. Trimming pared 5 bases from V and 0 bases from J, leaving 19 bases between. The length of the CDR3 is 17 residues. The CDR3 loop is CASSPRKTGESNYGYTF. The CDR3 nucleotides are TGTGCCAGCAGCCCACGAAAGACAGGAGAGTCTAACTATGGCTACACCTTC.